The 9 T cell receptor beta chains below all came from one sample that was sequenced in a study of T cell repertoires in cytomegalovirus infection. TCRdb passed the reads through MiXCR, listing each CDR3 protein once. Of approximately 750,000 distinct CDR3 sequences listed, about 40% are singletons. Sequencing input: PBMCs. The receptors originated from a human donor in good health (CMV status not recorded). Some clones in this sample may be carry-over from other donors' samples.

This clonotype appeared a few times. This chain uses TRBV11-2 with TRBJ1-2, with D perhaps TRBD1 (5 bases). Trimming shortened V by 5 bases and J by 5 bases, and 18 bases separated the two germline ends. The CDR3 has 15 residues. Germline loops: CDR1 SGHAT, CDR2 FQNNGV. CDR3 sequence reads: CASSPGTPGIYGYTF. CDR3 nucleotides: TGTGCCAGCAGCCCGGGGACTCCGGGGATATATGGCTACACCTTC.

V gene TRBV12-3 or TRBV12-4 combines with J gene TRBJ1-4, with D unclear. CDR3 length: 13 amino acids. Trimming stripped 6 bases from V and 5 bases from J, with 10 bases between. The CDR3 reads CASRSPVNEKLFF. The CDR3 coding sequence is TGTGCCAGCAGGAGTCCGGTAAATGAAAAACTGTTTTTT.

The chain uses TRBV7-9 and TRBJ2-5; tentatively, D is TRBD1 (5 bases). CDR3 length equals 15 residues. Per germline, CDR1 SEHNR and CDR2 FQNEAQ (reference sequence). The V and J ends lost 1 base and 3 bases respectively, with 12 bases between them. CDR3 in amino acids: CASSLEQEIEETQYF. The CDR3 DNA follows: TGTGCCAGCAGCTTAGAACAGGAGATAGAAGAGACCCAGTACTTC.

V and J are TRBV18 and TRBJ2-5, with D unclear. The CDR3 covers 14 residues. The germline CDR1 and CDR2 sequences are KGHSH and LQKENI. The V end lost 8 bases, the J end lost 0 bases, and 13 bases lay between the germline ends. CDR3 region: CASTPGRNQETQYF. CDR3 DNA sequence: TGTGCCAGCACCCCGGGCCGGAACCAAGAGACCCAGTACTTC.

This clonotype was seen at least ten times. The genes are TRBV12-3 or TRBV12-4 and TRBJ1-6; tentatively, D is TRBD1 (6 bases). CDR3 length: 15 residues. With 6 bases removed from V and 5 bases from J, the gap between germline ends came to 14 bases. The CDR3 sequence: CASSLGQGNNSPLHF. CDR3 bases: TGTGCCAGCAGCCTGGGTCAGGGGAATAATTCACCCCTCCACTTT.

CDR3 region: CASSQDSREYYNEQFF. CDR3 in DNA: TGTGCCAGCAGCCAAGATAGTCGGGAGTACTACAATGAGCAGTTCTTC. This chain connects TRBV4-2 to TRBJ2-1, with TRBD2 as a possible D gene (6 bases). The germline V gene has CDR1 LGHNA and CDR2 YNFKEQ. This CDR3 contains 16 residues. V lost 0 bases to trimming and J lost 3 bases, with 12 bases between them.

This clonotype was counted between two and nine times. The V call is TRBV7-9, the J call TRBJ2-5; D ambiguous. CDR1 SEHNR and CDR2 FQNEAQ come from the germline V gene (reference sequence). Trimming pared 4 bases from V and 0 bases from J, leaving 15 bases between. This CDR3 is built from 16 residues. The CDR3 region has the DNA TGTGCCAGCAGCTCGAGCAAACTGGGGTACCAAGAGACCCAGTACTTC. It encodes CASSSSKLGYQETQYF.

This sequence joins TRBV20-1 and TRBJ2-7; TRBD1 matches 7 bases. There are 15 residues in the CDR3. The junction had 12 bases not matched to a gene; V was cut back by 3 bases and J by 4 bases. The germline CDR1 and CDR2 sequences are DFQATT and SNEGSKA (reference sequence). CDR3 DNA: TGCAGTGCTAGGGCTTCGGACAGGATACTTTACGAGCAGTACTTC. Translated: CSARASDRILYEQYF.

This clonotype has a count of ten or more. The chain combines TRBV7-8 with TRBJ2-3; D ambiguous. CDR1 is SGHVS, CDR2 FQNEAQ, per germline. Trimming took off 2 bases at V and 6 bases at J, with 9 bases between the two ends. This CDR3 contains 13 residues. CDR3 in DNA: TGTGCCAGCAGCTTAAGGATTGGGGATACGCAGTATTTT. Translating gives CASSLRIGDTQYF.